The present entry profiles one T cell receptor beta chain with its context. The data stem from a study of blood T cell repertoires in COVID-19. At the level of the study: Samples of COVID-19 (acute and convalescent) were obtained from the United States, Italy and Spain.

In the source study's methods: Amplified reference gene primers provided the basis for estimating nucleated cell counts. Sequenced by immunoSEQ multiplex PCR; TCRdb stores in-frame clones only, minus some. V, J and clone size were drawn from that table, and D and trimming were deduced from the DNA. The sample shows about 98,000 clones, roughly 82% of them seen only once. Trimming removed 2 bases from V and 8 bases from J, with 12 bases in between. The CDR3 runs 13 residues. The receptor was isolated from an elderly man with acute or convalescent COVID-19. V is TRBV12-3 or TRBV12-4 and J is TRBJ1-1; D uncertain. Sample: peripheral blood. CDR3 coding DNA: TGTGCCAGCAGTTTAAGGGAGATCACCGAAGCTTTCTTT. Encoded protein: CASSLREITEAFF.